This T cell receptor beta chain is from a study of blood T cell repertoires in COVID-19 (dated by TCRdb to about 2020). The study in broad terms: Samples covering the acute and convalescent phases of COVID-19 were provided by collaborators in the United States, Italy and Spain. The prospective study material was composed of cDNA or gDNA derived from T cells, B-cell-depleted T cells, or PBMCs. The dataset comprised deeply sampled blood TCRbeta repertoires from subjects exposed to, actively infected with, or recovered from COVID-19. A freely available public database, intended as a resource for researchers studying the immune response to SARS-CoV-2, is where the repertoires were released. Samples were obtained from the ongoing ImmuneRACE study (first 160 participants) and from over 1,000 subjects provided by 6 global collaborators. Sample metadata almost always included a de-identified subject ID, COVID-19 status, age in years and sex. Where available, HLA class I and class II types were obtained from metadata supplied by the sample provider rather than from assay-based typing. Here is what the overall study found, with its caveats: The amount of clinical and demographic metadata varied by source and participant and was provided uncurated.

Including the terminal cysteine and phenylalanine, the CDR3 comprises 15 residues. The retained sequence is limited to the CDR3, 45 bases, with the frame set at the first base. Based on the germline V gene, the CDR1 and CDR2 sequences are MDHEN and SYDVKM. From V the trimming removes 5 bases and from J it removes 3 bases, while the gene matches leave 8 bases of the junction unaccounted for. On this clone: This receptor's antigen is unknown. No qualities accompany the bases; no much larger clone lies one base away.

TCRbeta CDR3 regions were amplified from genomic DNA using the immunoSEQ Assay, a bias-controlled multiplex PCR. As for the authors' bioinformatics: Within the assay, amplification of reference gene primers was used to estimate how many nucleated cells each sample contained. To quantify the absolute abundance of each unique TCRbeta CDR3 rearrangement, sequence reads were collapsed and filtered. For each sample, productive Simpson clonality was calculated by taking the square root of Simpson's diversity index across productive rearrangements. Imported from immuneACCESS, the table was reduced by TCRdb to in-frame sequences with V and J called. These copies leave out some clones; in studies compared against another copy, an unresolved V gene accounts for under half, and the cause of the remainder is not known. V, J and clone size derive from that table, while D and trimming were established from the DNA sequence. In all, the sample holds over 100,000 clones, and roughly four fifths of those were seen once. The ten most abundant clones make up approximately 3.6% of the sample.

Each collaborating institution followed its own protocols to collect whole blood in K2EDTA tubes. Collaborator samples were shipped for TCRbeta analysis as frozen whole blood, isolated PBMCs, or DNA extracted from either sample type. The source of this sequence is a woman older than 75 with active or convalescent COVID-19. The rearrangement combines TRBV28 with TRBJ2-3; the junction holds 7 bases that match TRBD2. What was sequenced was peripheral blood. The DNA sequence is TGTGCCAGCAGTCCCCGGGGGGTTGTAACAGATACGCAGTATTTT. Its translation is CASSPRGVVTDTQYF.